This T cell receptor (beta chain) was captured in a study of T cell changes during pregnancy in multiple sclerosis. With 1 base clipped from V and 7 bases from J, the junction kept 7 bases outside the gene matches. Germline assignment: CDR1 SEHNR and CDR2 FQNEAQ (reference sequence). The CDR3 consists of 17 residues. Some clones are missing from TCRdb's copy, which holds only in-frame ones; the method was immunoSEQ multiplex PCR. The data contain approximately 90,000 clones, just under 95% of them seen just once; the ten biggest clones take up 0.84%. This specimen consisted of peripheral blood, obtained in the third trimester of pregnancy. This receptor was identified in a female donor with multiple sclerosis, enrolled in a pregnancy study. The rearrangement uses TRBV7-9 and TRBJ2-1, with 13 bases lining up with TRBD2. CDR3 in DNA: TGTGCCAGCAGCTTAGGTGGTACTAGCGGGAGGGTTAATGAGCAGTTCTTC. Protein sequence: CASSLGGTSGRVNEQFF.